The present T cell receptor (beta chain) was sequenced within a study of chemoradiotherapy in HPV16-positive cancers. Here immunoSEQ multiplex PCR was the method, and the copy in TCRdb shows in-frame clones only, minus some. Of about 17,000 clones listed, 90% to 95% are singletons. This clone was recorded once. Trimming cost V 0 bases and J 10 bases, with 13 bases left between them. Germline V gene sequence: CDR1 MNHNS, CDR2 SASEGT. The CDR3 is 15 amino acids. Sequenced here: blood, sampled from a patient who underwent chemoradiotherapy. This sequence originates from a human donor with HPV-associated anogenital cancer. The rearrangement uses TRBV6-1 and TRBJ1-6; tentatively, D is TRBD1 (6 bases). CDR3 sequence reads: CASSEATGLRSPLHF. In DNA form, the CDR3 reads TGTGCCAGCAGTGAAGCAACAGGGCTTCGATCACCCCTCCACTTT.